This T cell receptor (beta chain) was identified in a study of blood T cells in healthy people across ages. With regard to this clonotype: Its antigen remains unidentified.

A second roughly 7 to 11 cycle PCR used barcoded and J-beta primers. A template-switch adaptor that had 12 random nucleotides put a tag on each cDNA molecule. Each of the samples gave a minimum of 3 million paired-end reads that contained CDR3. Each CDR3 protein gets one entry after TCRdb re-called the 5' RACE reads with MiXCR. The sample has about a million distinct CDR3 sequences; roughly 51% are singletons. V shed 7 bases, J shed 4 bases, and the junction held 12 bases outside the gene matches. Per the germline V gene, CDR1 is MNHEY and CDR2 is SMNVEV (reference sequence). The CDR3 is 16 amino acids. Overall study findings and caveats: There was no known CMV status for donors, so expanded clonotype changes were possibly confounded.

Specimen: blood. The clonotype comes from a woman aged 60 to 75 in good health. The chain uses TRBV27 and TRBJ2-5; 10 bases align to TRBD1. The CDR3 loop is CASKGGQGSARETQYF. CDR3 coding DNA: TGTGCCAGCAAGGGGGGACAGGGGTCGGCACGAGAGACCCAGTACTTC.